Each of the 9 T cell receptor beta chains below was sequenced from the same sample in a study of T cells in Graves' hyperthyroidism and ophthalmopathy. There were TCR beta CDR3 regions amplified from RNA transcripts. First-round RT-PCR with HTBI primers amplified the TCR CDR3 region. MiXCR, applied by TCRdb to the multiplex PCR reads, yields one record per CDR3 protein. The table includes 85,000 to 110,000 distinct CDR3 sequences, 45% to 50% detected once. The sample was blood. The receptor source for this set is a man in his forties with Graves' hyperthyroidism.

This clonotype was recorded many times. The rearrangement links TRBV7-9 to TRBJ2-7; TRBD1 matches at 9 bases. Losses at the gene ends were 1 base for V and 1 base for J; bases not matched to a gene: 5. The CDR3 contains 16 residues. The V gene's germline CDR1 is SEHNR and CDR2 FQNEAQ (reference sequence). CDR3: CASSLGGQGLSYEQYF. CDR3 coding DNA: TGTGCCAGCAGCTTAGGGGGACAGGGACTTTCCTACGAGCAGTACTTC.

As regards this clonotype: Without the conserved terminal phenylalanine or tryptophan, this CDR3 likely stems from a read error. It is unclear where the CDR3 begins or ends on the DNA, so no DNA is shown, and the CDR3 is as TCRdb lists it. The chain has TRBV6-1 and TRBJ2-5; the table's D call, TRBD1, has no DNA check behind it. The CDR3 is 9 residues long, counting both termini. Germline V gives CDR1 MNHNS, CDR2 SASEGT. The CDR3 loop reads CASSEVGVQ.

This rearrangement joins TRBV20-1 to TRBJ2-5; D possibly uses TRBD1 or TRBD2 (5 bases each). The CDR3 has 13 amino acids. Trimming shortened V by 6 bases and J by 5 bases, and 16 bases separated the two germline ends. Germline lookup yields CDR1 DFQATT and CDR2 SNEGSKA (reference sequence). CDR3 loop: CSASSGGGETQYF. The CDR3 bases are TGCAGTGCCTCATCTGGGGGTGGGGAGACCCAGTACTTC.

The J gene is TRBJ1-2, the V gene TRBV19; D remains ambiguous. CDR1 and CDR2 from the germline V gene are LNHDA and SQIVND (reference sequence). The CDR3 loop spans 16 amino acids. V dropped 1 base and J dropped 6 bases, with 18 bases sitting between them. The CDR3 spells CASSIVVNTGENGYTF. CDR3 coding DNA: TGTGCCAGTAGTATAGTCGTGAACACCGGGGAAAATGGCTACACCTTC.

This clonotype was recorded many times. The genes are TRBV7-9 and TRBJ1-4, with unresolved D. This CDR3 is built from 15 residues. V was pared by 5 bases and J by 3 bases, with 13 bases between. Germline CDR1 SEHNR, CDR2 FQNEAQ (reference sequence). CDR3 coding DNA: TGTGCCAGCAGCCCGTACAGTCCCCCTAATGAAAAACTGTTTTTT. It yields the protein CASSPYSPPNEKLFF.

The V gene is TRBV5-1, the J gene TRBJ1-5; D call uncertain. Trimming shortened V by 0 bases and J by 0 bases, and 10 bases separated the two germline ends. Germline lookup yields CDR1 SGHRS and CDR2 YFSETQ. This CDR3 region has 16 residues. CDR3 nucleotide sequence: TGCGCCAGCAGCTTGGGGGGTTCCTATAGCAATCAGCCCCAGCATTTT. Translation: CASSLGGSYSNQPQHF.

As concerns this clonotype: Since a much larger clone is just one base distant, this may be a read error. The chain combines TRBV20-1 with TRBJ2-7; no definite D call. This CDR3 has 12 amino acids. The germline CDR1 and CDR2 sequences are DFQATT and SNEGSKA (reference sequence). CDR3 coding DNA: TGCAGTGCTAAACAGTCCTCCTACGTGCAGTGCTTC. Translated: CSAKQSSYVQCF.

Worth noting for this clonotype: This CDR3 is missing its conserved last phenylalanine or tryptophan, likely due to a read error. This rearrangement joins TRBV29-1 to TRBJ1-5; D is perhaps TRBD1 (5 bases). The V and J ends lost 1 base and 0 bases respectively, with 16 bases between them. This CDR3 has 17 amino acids. Per the germline V gene, CDR1 is SQVTM and CDR2 is ANQGSEA. DNA of the CDR3: TGCAGCGTTGAAGTAGCGGGGCCTACGTATAGCAATCAGCCCCAGCATAGA. This gives the protein CSVEVAGPTYSNQPQHR.

The rearrangement joins TRBV24-1 to TRBJ2-7; weak D call: TRBD1 (6 bases). V was pared by 9 bases and J by 2 bases, with 22 bases between. The CDR3 contains 16 residues. CDR1 KGHDR and CDR2 SFDVKD come from the germline V gene. This CDR3 is CATAEYRLGATYEQYF. CDR3 coding DNA: TGTGCCACCGCGGAATACCGTTTGGGGGCAACCTACGAGCAGTACTTC.